The following is a T cell receptor beta chain sequence with its context. CDR1 is MGHRA, CDR2 YSYEKL, per germline. Trimming left V 3 bases short and J 1 base short, with 12 bases between. The CDR3 has 15 residues. The data belong to a study of PD-L1 blockade in urothelial cancer. Across the whole study: About 85% of the 29 patients were men whose urothelial cancer was bladder-origin. The researchers analyzed blood 3 weeks (second dose) and 6 weeks after treatment start. Blood-derived samples held a median 141,255 T cells.

Sequencing was performed with immunoSEQ multiplex PCR; in TCRdb, only in-frame clones are kept and a portion is missing. The table includes under 50,000 clones, around 88% detected once. Stated time point: peripheral blood 6 weeks after treatment start. This clonotype was obtained from a man in his sixties with urothelial cancer. This chain connects TRBV4-1 to TRBJ1-1, with D maybe TRBD1 (6 bases). The starting material was PBMCs, obtained around atezolizumab (anti-PD-L1) treatment. The CDR3 nucleotides read TGCGCCAGCAGCCATAACAGGGCCTCGAACACTGAAGCTTTCTTT. Its translation is CASSHNRASNTEAFF.